Listed below are T cell receptor beta chains from one sample, sequenced in a study of blood T cell repertoires in COVID-19. Method: immunoSEQ multiplex PCR; TCRdb's copy keeps in-frame clones and lacks some. The sample consists of 200,000 to 300,000 clones, about 91% of them appearing once. Sample: PBMCs or T cells enriched from blood (not recorded which). Source of these receptors: a woman in her 40s with acute COVID-19. CDR3s include the opening cysteine and the closing phenylalanine or tryptophan. The D gene is left open where the match is weak. A clone size is listed for some rows: how often the clone was seen (once, few, many), or a class if it is expanded.

j_call: TRBJ2-1; clone_size: .; v_call: TRBV4-1; d_call: .; cdr3_aa: CASSQGGYSGTLNEQFF; cdr3_nt: TGCGCCAGCAGCCAAGGAGGTTACAGCGGGACACTCAATGAGCAGTTCTTC
j_call: TRBJ2-3; clone_size: .; v_call: TRBV6-5; d_call: TRBD1; cdr3_aa: CASRSGTGASDTQYF; cdr3_nt: TGTGCCAGCAGATCCGGGACAGGGGCCTCAGATACGCAGTATTTT
j_call: TRBJ1-1; clone_size: few; v_call: TRBV20-1; d_call: .; cdr3_aa: CSASQGRTEAFF; cdr3_nt: TGCAGTGCTAGTCAGGGGCGCACTGAAGCTTTCTTT
j_call: TRBJ1-1; clone_size: .; v_call: TRBV7-2; d_call: .; cdr3_aa: CASSLGQTNTEAFF; cdr3_nt: TGTGCCAGCAGCCTTGGACAGACCAACACTGAAGCTTTCTTT
j_call: TRBJ1-2; clone_size: .; v_call: TRBV2; d_call: TRBD1; cdr3_aa: CASSGQGLGYTF; cdr3_nt: TGTGCCAGCAGTGGACAGGGGCTTGGCTACACCTTC
j_call: TRBJ1-3; clone_size: .; v_call: TRBV5-1; d_call: TRBD1; cdr3_aa: CASSLADTGGLTGNTIYF; cdr3_nt: TGCGCCAGCAGCTTGGCGGATACAGGGGGACTCACTGGAAACACCATATATTTT
j_call: TRBJ2-3; clone_size: .; v_call: TRBV9; d_call: TRBD1; cdr3_aa: CASSVDPTGHADTQYF; cdr3_nt: TGTGCCAGCAGCGTAGATCCGACAGGGCATGCAGATACGCAGTATTTT
j_call: TRBJ2-7; clone_size: .; v_call: TRBV6-2/TRBV6-3; d_call: TRBD1; cdr3_aa: CASSPGGPYEQYF; cdr3_nt: TGTGCCAGCAGCCCAGGGGGCCCCTACGAGCAGTACTTC
j_call: TRBJ2-3; clone_size: .; v_call: TRBV7-2; d_call: .; cdr3_aa: CASSLDGGRTDTQYF; cdr3_nt: TGTGCCAGCAGCTTAGATGGGGGGAGGACAGATACGCAGTATTTT
j_call: TRBJ1-3; clone_size: .; v_call: TRBV9; d_call: TRBD1; cdr3_aa: CASSAGTGIFSGNTIYF; cdr3_nt: TGTGCCAGCAGCGCCGGGACAGGCATCTTCTCTGGAAACACCATATATTTT
j_call: TRBJ1-2; clone_size: .; v_call: TRBV19; d_call: .; cdr3_aa: CASNRNRVEGYTF; cdr3_nt: TGTGCCAGTAACCGGAACAGGGTAGAGGGCTACACCTTC
j_call: TRBJ1-4; clone_size: .; v_call: TRBV2; d_call: .; cdr3_aa: CASCGQRNEKLFF; cdr3_nt: TGTGCCAGCTGCGGACAGAGGAATGAAAAACTGTTTTTT
j_call: TRBJ2-4; clone_size: .; v_call: TRBV11-2; d_call: TRBD1; cdr3_aa: CASSLYGARGAKNIQYF; cdr3_nt: TGTGCCAGCAGCTTATATGGGGCCAGGGGGGCCAAAAACATTCAGTACTTC
j_call: TRBJ1-2; clone_size: .; v_call: TRBV5-1; d_call: TRBD1; cdr3_aa: CASSPDRGSYGYTF; cdr3_nt: TGCGCCAGCAGCCCGGACAGGGGAAGTTATGGCTACACCTTC
j_call: TRBJ2-1; clone_size: .; v_call: TRBV29-1; d_call: .; cdr3_aa: CSAGVFDNEQFF; cdr3_nt: TGCAGCGCGGGCGTTTTCGACAATGAGCAGTTCTTC
j_call: TRBJ2-7; clone_size: .; v_call: TRBV30; d_call: .; cdr3_aa: CAWSVKGGPYEQYF; cdr3_nt: TGTGCCTGGAGTGTCAAAGGGGGACCCTACGAGCAGTACTTC
j_call: TRBJ1-6; clone_size: .; v_call: TRBV5-6; d_call: .; cdr3_aa: CASSPSGGLYNSPLHF; cdr3_nt: TGTGCCAGCAGCCCCAGCGGGGGTCTTTATAATTCACCCCTCCACTTT
j_call: TRBJ2-5; clone_size: .; v_call: TRBV5-5; d_call: TRBD1; cdr3_aa: CASSLSPGTGVQGTQYF; cdr3_nt: TGTGCCAGCAGCCTATCTCCCGGGACAGGGGTTCAAGGGACCCAGTACTTC
j_call: TRBJ2-1; clone_size: .; v_call: TRBV9; d_call: TRBD2; cdr3_aa: CASSVGLASNNEQFF; cdr3_nt: TGTGCCAGCAGCGTAGGACTAGCGTCTAACAATGAGCAGTTCTTC
j_call: TRBJ1-2; clone_size: .; v_call: TRBV12-3/TRBV12-4; d_call: .; cdr3_aa: CATKTDGAYGYTF; cdr3_nt: TGTGCCACAAAGACAGATGGGGCCTATGGCTACACCTTC
j_call: TRBJ2-1; clone_size: .; v_call: TRBV27; d_call: TRBD1; cdr3_aa: CASSRRHPRGTVWSYNEQFF; cdr3_nt: TGTGCCAGCAGTAGGCGGCATCCTCGAGGGACAGTATGGTCCTACAATGAGCAGTTCTTC
j_call: TRBJ2-3; clone_size: .; v_call: TRBV5-1; d_call: TRBD2; cdr3_aa: CASSKLVSGGATDTQYF; cdr3_nt: TGCGCCAGCAGCAAACTCGTTAGCGGGGGGGCCACAGATACGCAGTATTTT
j_call: TRBJ1-2; clone_size: .; v_call: TRBV30; d_call: TRBD1; cdr3_aa: CAGPGQGLSGYTF; cdr3_nt: TGTGCCGGACCGGGACAGGGGTTGTCTGGCTACACCTTC
j_call: TRBJ1-3; clone_size: .; v_call: TRBV11-2; d_call: TRBD1; cdr3_aa: CASRPSFQGALGGNTIYF; cdr3_nt: TGTGCCAGCAGGCCATCTTTCCAGGGGGCGTTGGGTGGAAACACCATATATTTT
j_call: TRBJ1-2; clone_size: .; v_call: TRBV4-3; d_call: .; cdr3_aa: CASSQGGVGGYTF; cdr3_nt: TGCGCCAGCAGCCAAGGCGGGGTAGGTGGCTACACCTTC
j_call: TRBJ2-7; clone_size: .; v_call: TRBV5-1; d_call: .; cdr3_aa: CASSLSPSSYEQYF; cdr3_nt: TGCGCCAGCAGCTTGTCGCCGAGCTCCTACGAGCAGTACTTC
j_call: TRBJ2-5; clone_size: few; v_call: TRBV14; d_call: .; cdr3_aa: CASSPSVWGRETQYF; cdr3_nt: TGTGCCAGCAGCCCCTCTGTCTGGGGGAGGGAGACCCAGTACTTC
j_call: TRBJ2-7; clone_size: .; v_call: TRBV19; d_call: TRBD1; cdr3_aa: CASSIYRGHGEQYF; cdr3_nt: TGTGCCAGTAGTATATACAGGGGGCACGGCGAGCAGTACTTC